The entry that follows covers one T cell receptor beta chain sequence. Its specificity is unknown. The data were taken from a study of a mutant IDH1 vaccine in newly diagnosed glioma. Study as a whole: Patients came in for eight vaccinations, in weeks 1, 3, 5, 7, 11, 15, 19 and 23.

Points from the study as a whole: Pseudoprogression appeared unlinked to shifts in leading peripheral T cell clonotypes.

This table comes from immunoSEQ multiplex PCR, and its TCRdb copy is limited to in-frame clones, with some not included. The table lists around 56,000 clones, about 80% of them singletons. The time point was: week 5, during vaccination. Vaccination comprised doses that each held 300 ug of mutant IDH1 20-mer peptide, plus topical imiquimod. The CDR3 has 15 residues. Germline CDR1 is SGDLS and CDR2 is YYNGEE. The V and J ends lost 4 bases and 2 bases respectively, with 12 bases between them. The input for sequencing was PBMCs, taken from a glioma patient whose treatment included an IDH1 peptide vaccine. The chain employs TRBV9 and TRBJ2-2; D is perhaps TRBD2 (6 bases). The receptor was derived from a woman younger than 30 with glioma. Some clones in this sample may be carry-over from other donors' samples. The CDR3 DNA follows: TGTGCCAGCAGCCAAACTAGCTCAAACACCGGGGAGCTGTTTTTT. This encodes CASSQTSSNTGELFF.